The TCR beta chain under discussion was sequenced for a study of cytomegalovirus exposure and HLA in healthy donors. V lost 6 bases to trimming and J lost 3 bases, with 12 bases between them. The CDR3 spans 13 residues. The germline gives CDR1 ENHRY, CDR2 SYGVKD. Produced via immunoSEQ multiplex PCR; TCRdb's table is partial and in-frame only. The table includes 140,000 to 150,000 clones, about 94% detected once. The material sequenced was PBMCs. The chain has TRBV10-3 and TRBJ2-7, with TRBD1 as a possible D gene (6 bases). The receptor was derived from a man aged 18 to 30 in good health and CMV-seropositive. This chain's CDR3 is CAIRPGALYEQYF. DNA of the CDR3: TGTGCCATCAGGCCAGGGGCACTCTACGAGCAGTACTTC.